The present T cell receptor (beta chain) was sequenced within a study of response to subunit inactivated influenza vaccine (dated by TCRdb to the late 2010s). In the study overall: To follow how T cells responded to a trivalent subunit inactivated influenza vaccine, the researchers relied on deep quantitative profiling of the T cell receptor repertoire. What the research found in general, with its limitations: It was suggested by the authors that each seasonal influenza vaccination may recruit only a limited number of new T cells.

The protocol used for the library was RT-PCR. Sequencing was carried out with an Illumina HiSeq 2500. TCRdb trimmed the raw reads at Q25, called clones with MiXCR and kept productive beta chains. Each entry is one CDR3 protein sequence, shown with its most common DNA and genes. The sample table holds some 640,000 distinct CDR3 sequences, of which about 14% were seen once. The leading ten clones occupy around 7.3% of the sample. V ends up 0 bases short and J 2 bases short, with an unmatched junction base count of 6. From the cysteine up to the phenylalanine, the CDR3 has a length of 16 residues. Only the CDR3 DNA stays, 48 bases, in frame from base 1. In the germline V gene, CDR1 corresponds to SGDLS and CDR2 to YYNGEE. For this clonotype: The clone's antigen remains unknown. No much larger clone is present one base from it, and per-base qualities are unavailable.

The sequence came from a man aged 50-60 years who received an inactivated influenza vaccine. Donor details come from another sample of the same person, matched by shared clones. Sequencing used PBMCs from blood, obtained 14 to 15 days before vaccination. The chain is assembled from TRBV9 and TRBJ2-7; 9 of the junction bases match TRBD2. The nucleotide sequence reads TGTGCCAGCAGCGTAGCGGCTAGCGGGATTCCCTACGAGCAGTACTTC. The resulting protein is CASSVAASGIPYEQYF.